This T cell receptor beta chain is from a study of blood T cell repertoires in COVID-19. Study in general: The samples span acute and convalescent COVID-19 from the United States, Italy and Spain. T cells, B-cell-depleted T cells, or PBMCs provided the cDNA or gDNA that served as material.

This table comes from immunoSEQ multiplex PCR, and its TCRdb copy is limited to in-frame clones, with some not included. The table lists more than 55,000 clones, almost 95% of them singletons, with roughly 4.2% in the top ten. The CDR3 consists of 17 residues. V was pared by 8 bases and J by 4 bases, with 17 bases of the junction left unmatched. Germline V gene data show CDR1 as MGHDK and CDR2 as SYGVNS. The sequenced sample was peripheral blood. The chain has TRBV25-1 and TRBJ1-1; 9 bases fit TRBD1. The TCR comes from a man in his forties or fifties with active COVID-19. The chain's CDR3 is CASPLLGQGNEITEAFF. The CDR3 DNA is TGTGCCAGCCCCCTGTTGGGACAGGGTAACGAAATCACTGAAGCTTTCTTT.